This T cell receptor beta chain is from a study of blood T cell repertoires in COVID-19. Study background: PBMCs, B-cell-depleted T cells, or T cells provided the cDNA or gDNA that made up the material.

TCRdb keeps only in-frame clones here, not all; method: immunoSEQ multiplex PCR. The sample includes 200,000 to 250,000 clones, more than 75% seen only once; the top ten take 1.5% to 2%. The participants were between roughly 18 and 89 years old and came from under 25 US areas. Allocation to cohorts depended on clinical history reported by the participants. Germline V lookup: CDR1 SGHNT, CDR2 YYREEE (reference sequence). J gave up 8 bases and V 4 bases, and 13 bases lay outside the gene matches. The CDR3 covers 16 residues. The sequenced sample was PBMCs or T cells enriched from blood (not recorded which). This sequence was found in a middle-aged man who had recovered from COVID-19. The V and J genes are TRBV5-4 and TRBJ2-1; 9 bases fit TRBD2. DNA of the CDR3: TGTGCCAGCAGCCTAATCTCGCGGGGGGGCTTCGATGAGCAGTTCTTC. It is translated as CASSLISRGGFDEQFF.